Following are 9 T cell receptor beta chains from one sample sequenced in a study of blood T cell repertoires in COVID-19. The table came from immunoSEQ multiplex PCR; TCRdb's copy has only in-frame clones and leaves some out. Among about 160,000 clones listed, roughly 84% were seen once. Material for sequencing was peripheral blood. These receptors came from a man aged 65 to 85 with acute or convalescent COVID-19.

This clone was observed once. This sequence joins TRBV28 and TRBJ2-7; TRBD2 is a possible D gene (5 bases). The CDR3 sequence is 17 residues long. Trimming pared 3 bases from V and 2 bases from J, leaving 20 bases between. Germline values: CDR1 MDHEN, CDR2 SYDVKM. The CDR3 DNA reads TGTGCCAGCAGTTTGCCCCTAAAAATTTGGGGAGCCTACGAGCAGTACTTC. Translation: CASSLPLKIWGAYEQYF. Based on the CDR3 plus reference TRBV28 and TRBJ2-7, the full variable domain is DVKVTQSSRYLVKRTGEKVFLECVQDMDHENMFWYRQDPGLGLRLIYFSYDVKMKEKGDIPEGYSVSREKKERFSLILESASTNQTSMYLCASSLPLKIWGAYEQYFGPGTRLTVT.

The J gene is TRBJ2-5, the V gene TRBV7-6; tentatively, D is TRBD2 (7 bases). This CDR3 region has 14 residues. The V end was cut by 5 bases, the J end by 4 bases, with 14 bases between. From germline, CDR1 is SGHVS and CDR2 FNYEAQ. The CDR3 nucleotides are TGTGCCAGCAGCCCCCGGGGGGCGGGAGAGACCCAGTACTTC. This translates into CASSPRGAGETQYF. The full variable domain, rest sourced from reference TRBV7-6 and TRBJ2-5, is GAGVSQSPRYKVTKRGQDVALRCDPISGHVSLYWYRQALGQGPEFLTYFNYEAQQDKSGLPNDRFSAERPEGSISTLTIQRTEQRDSAMYRCASSPRGAGETQYFGPGTRLLVL.

The genes are TRBV24-1 and TRBJ2-1; 8 bases match TRBD2. The CDR3 runs 17 residues. With V trimmed by 4 bases and J by 3 bases, 10 bases remained unmatched. In germline, CDR1 is KGHDR, CDR2 SFDVKD. Here the CDR3 DNA reads TGTGCCACCAGTGACCCCCCCAGCGGGGGAAACTACAATGAGCAGTTCTTC. Translation gives CATSDPPSGGNYNEQFF.

V gene TRBV28 combines with J gene TRBJ1-4; 7 nucleotides align to TRBD1. Germline values: CDR1 MDHEN, CDR2 SYDVKM. The ends lost 7 bases at V and 4 bases at J; junction bases unmatched: 6. The CDR3 is 14 amino acids. CDR3: CASTLNRGNEKLFF. The DNA of the CDR3 is TGTGCCAGCACCCTCAACAGGGGTAATGAAAAACTGTTTTTT.

The chain has TRBV9 and TRBJ1-6; D gene unclear. The CDR3 is 13 amino acids. CDR1 and CDR2 (germline): SGDLS, YYNGEE. V lost 3 bases, J lost 5 bases, and 6 bases lay in between. CDR3 sequence reads: CASSEEHNSPLHF. CDR3 in DNA: TGTGCCAGCAGCGAGGAGCATAATTCACCCCTCCACTTT.

The chain carries TRBV9 and TRBJ1-3; a possible D gene is TRBD1 (5 bases). The CDR3 is 17 amino acids. Trimming took 4 bases from V and 2 from J, leaving 19 bases between them. The V gene's germline CDR1 is SGDLS and CDR2 YYNGEE. CDR3 DNA sequence: TGTGCCAGCAGCCCGACCTTGAGGACACACCCTGGAAACACCATATATTTT. It yields the protein CASSPTLRTHPGNTIYF. The entire variable domain, with the rest obtained from reference TRBV9 and TRBJ1-3, is as follows: DSGVTQTPKHLITATGQRVTLRCSPRSGDLSVYWYQQSLDQGLQFLIQYYNGEERAKGNILERFSAQQFPDLHSELNLSSLELGDSALYFCASSPTLRTHPGNTIYFGEGSWLTVV.

The chain is built from TRBV3-1 (or the pseudogene TRBV3-2) and TRBJ1-1; 11 nucleotides match TRBD1. CDR3 length equals 15 residues. Per the germline V gene, CDR1 is LGHDT and CDR2 is YNNKEL (reference sequence). V lost 5 bases, J lost 1 base, and 3 bases stayed unmatched. CDR3 bases: TGTGCCAGCAGCTTCGGGACAGGGGGGAACACTGAAGCTTTCTTT. The encoded protein is CASSFGTGGNTEAFF.

The J gene is TRBJ1-5, the V gene TRBV18, with 7 bases lining up with TRBD1. The CDR3 is 14 amino acids. Germline CDR1 KGHSH, CDR2 LQKENI. V trimming: 8 bases; J trimming: 2 bases; junction bases outside the gene matches: 6. The CDR3 reads CASQGGAGNQPQHF. The CDR3 bases are TGTGCCAGCCAAGGGGGCGCCGGCAATCAGCCCCAGCATTTT.

V gene TRBV5-1 combines with J gene TRBJ2-3, with TRBD2 as a possible D gene (5 bases). The ends were cut back, 4 bases at V and 2 bases at J, with 11 bases in the middle. The length of the CDR3 is 14 residues. CDR1 is SGHRS, CDR2 YFSETQ, per germline. The CDR3 spells CASSPAGITDTQYF. CDR3 bases: TGCGCCAGCAGCCCAGCCGGGATCACAGATACGCAGTATTTT. The whole variable domain, remainder taken from reference TRBV5-1 and TRBJ2-3, is KAGVTQTPRYLIKTRGQQVTLSCSPISGHRSVSWYQQTPGQGLQFLFEYFSETQRNKGNFPGRFSGRQFSNSRSEMNVSTLELGDSALYLCASSPAGITDTQYFGPGTRLTVL.